Sequencing of this T cell receptor beta chain was carried out in a study of persistence of HIV-infected CD4 T cells. This clone has only a few counts. Its antigen is unidentified. The stimulus was lysate of CMV-infected fibroblasts, around 10 ug/mL. Memory cells lacking CD40L and CD69 with high CD45RO were sorted. The germline CDR1 and CDR2 sequences are LNHNV and YYDKDF (reference sequence). The CDR3 loop spans 15 amino acids. V dropped 3 bases and J dropped 2 bases, with 11 bases sitting between them. Sequencing used immunoSEQ version 4 in survey mode. Assay used: immunoSEQ multiplex PCR; TCRdb lists only in-frame clones, some missing. The table has tens of thousands of clones, around 80% seen once.

This TCR derives from an adult man with HIV who was CMV-seropositive. The sample consisted of CD4+ T cells sorted from PBMCs after roughly 20-hour stimulation, taken from a patient who received antiretroviral therapy. The chain couples TRBV15 to TRBJ1-5; no reliable D call. CDR3 nucleotides: TGTGCCACCAGCAGGAACACTCGCGGCAATCAGCCCCAGCATTTT. It encodes CATSRNTRGNQPQHF.